This TCR beta chain comes out of a study of cytomegalovirus exposure and HLA in healthy donors. The overall study: Sequencing of 150 million to 200 million T cells in an earlier analysis found 90 million to 120 million unique TCR beta sequences. Study outcomes and limitations: Later analysis found that TCR beta chains associated with HLA were more clonally expanded than other, equally common chains.

This CDR3 contains 13 residues. The germline V gene has CDR1 ENHRY and CDR2 SYGVKD. The V and J ends lost 5 bases and 8 bases respectively, with 12 bases between them. Of note for this clone: No antigen is known for it.

PCR amplification relied on 60 Vbeta primers (plus 13 Jbeta primers). The repertoire was sequenced with immunoSEQ multiplex PCR; TCRdb's copy has only in-frame clones and lacks some. The sample consists of roughly 150,000 clones, approximately 81% of them appearing once. This clonotype was obtained from a woman aged 18 to 35 in good health and CMV-seronegative. The sequenced sample was PBMCs. The rearrangement links TRBV10-3 to TRBJ1-4, with a possible D match to TRBD1 (5 bases). This CDR3 reads CAISPAGNEKLFF. CDR3 coding DNA: TGTGCCATCAGTCCCGCAGGGAACGAAAAACTGTTTTTT.